Listed here is a single T cell receptor (beta chain). Original processing methods: Nucleated cell number was recorded as an estimate derived from reference gene primer amplification. Profiling relied on immunoSEQ multiplex PCR, and the TCRdb table lists in-frame clones only, not all of them. V and J calls plus clone size are reproduced from that table; the DNA served to infer D and trimming. In the table there are 100,000 or so clones, around 87% of which are singletons. Germline V gene sequence: CDR1 SNHLY, CDR2 FYNNEI. The CDR3 consists of 13 residues. V lost 8 bases and J 0 bases, leaving 10 bases between the germline ends. This sample is drawn from a study of blood T cell repertoires in COVID-19. For the study at large: T cells, B-cell-depleted T cells, or PBMCs supplied cDNA or gDNA.

This receptor was taken from a woman older than 75 with acute or convalescent COVID-19. The chain joins TRBV2 to TRBJ1-2; D may be TRBD1 (6 bases). Sequencing was done on a sample of peripheral blood. The CDR3 reads CASQTGPNYGYTF. The CDR3 region has the DNA TGTGCCAGCCAGACAGGTCCTAACTATGGCTACACCTTC.